These T cell receptor beta chains were read from a single sample in a study of metastatic and nonmetastatic thyroid tumors. TCRdb reassembled clones from the PCR reads with MiXCR. Of approximately 12,000 clones detected, 31% appear once; the ten largest clones hold about a sixth. Sequenced: tumor tissue. These receptors were taken from a male donor with papillary thyroid cancer or a benign thyroid nodule (not recorded which). Some clones in this sample may be carry-over from other donors' samples. The CDR3 runs from the conserved cysteine through the conserved F or W. D genes are given only for firm matches. Clone size is given for some rows only: seen once, a few or many times, or a class if the clone is expanded.

few	TRBV19	TRBJ1-1	-	CASSMRGADTEAFF	TGTGCCAGTAGTATGAGGGGCGCGGACACTGAAGCTTTCTTT
-	TRBV3-1	TRBJ1-6	-	CASSQGGDNSPLLF	TGTGCCAGCAGCCAAGGAGGTGATAATTCACCCCTCCTCTTT
-	TRBV20-1	TRBJ1-5	TRBD1	CSARARTGGGQPQHF	TGCAGTGCTAGAGCCAGGACAGGGGGCGGGCAGCCCCAGCATTTT
medium-sized	TRBV4-2	TRBJ1-1	-	CASSQDGVKREAFF	TGTGCCAGCAGCCAAGACGGGGTAAAGAGGGAAGCTTTCTTT
few	TRBV12-3/TRBV12-4	TRBJ2-7	-	CASSLGKDEQYF	TGTGCCAGCAGTTTGGGTAAGGACGAGCAGTACTTC
-	TRBV13	TRBJ2-7	-	CASSSLDYEQYF	TGTGCCAGCAGCTCCCTGGACTACGAGCAGTACTTC
-	TRBV12-3/TRBV12-4	TRBJ2-7	-	CASSASLGGSYEQYF	TGTGCCAGCAGTGCCAGCCTGGGGGGCTCCTACGAGCAGTACTTC
-	TRBV30	TRBJ2-5	-	CAWSVETQYF	TGTGCCTGGAGCGTAGAGACCCAGTACTTC
-	TRBV10-3	TRBJ1-6	TRBD1	CAISFRQGDSPLHF	TGTGCCATCAGTTTCCGCCAGGGGGATTCACCCCTCCACTTT
medium-sized	TRBV20-1	TRBJ1-4	-	CSANGIATNEKLFF	TGCAGTGCTAATGGAATCGCAACTAATGAAAAACTGTTTTTT
-	TRBV28	TRBJ2-7	-	CASSSPAISGGLFNYEQYF	TGTGCCAGCAGTTCCCCGGCGATATCAGGGGGGCTTTTCAACTACGAGCAGTACTTC
medium-sized	TRBV6-5	TRBJ2-5	TRBD1	CASSYGTFAGTAEETQYF	TGTGCCAGCAGTTACGGAACCTTTGCCGGGACAGCAGAAGAGACCCAGTACTTC
medium-sized	TRBV6-1	TRBJ1-3	TRBD1	CASSSGTGGGGNTIYF	TGTGCCAGCAGTTCCGGGACAGGGGGCGGGGGAAACACCATATATTTT
few	TRBV27	TRBJ2-7	TRBD1	CAVNGTGYEQYF	TGTGCCGTTAACGGGACAGGCTACGAGCAGTACTTC
-	TRBV30	TRBJ1-2	-	CAWSPLGASGYTF	TGTGCCTGGAGCCCTCTCGGGGCCAGTGGCTACACCTTC
few	TRBV6-1	TRBJ1-6	-	CASSDRNDSPLHF	TGTGCCAGCTCTGACAGGAATGATTCACCCCTCCACTTT
-	TRBV4-2	TRBJ2-3	-	CASSQDRTARWRKGQYF	TGTGCCAGCAGCCAGGATAGGACAGCCAGATGGAGGAAGGGGCAGTATTTT
-	TRBV4-2	TRBJ1-5	-	CASSDRVSNQHPHF	TGTGCCAGCAGCGACCGGGTCAGCAATCAGCACCCGCATTTT
few	TRBV6-1	TRBJ2-3	TRBD2	CASSEGTSGADTQYF	TGTGCCAGCAGTGAAGGGACTAGCGGGGCAGATACGCAGTATTTT
-	TRBV7-2	TRBJ1-2	-	CASSLNRLLLF	TGTGCCAGCAGCCTGAACAGGTTACTTCTCTTC
once	TRBV20-1	TRBJ2-7	TRBD2	CSARTPSGTWGEQYF	TGCAGTGCTAGAACCCCTAGCGGGACATGGGGCGAGCAGTACTTC
-	TRBV24-1	TRBJ1-2	-	CATSDNTGFDYGYTF	TGTGCCACCAGTGACAATACAGGGTTCGACTATGGCTACACCTTC
once	TRBV7-2	TRBJ1-3	-	CASSLQAGNTIYF	TGTGCCAGCAGCTTACAAGCCGGAAACACCATATATTTT
medium-sized	TRBV5-1	TRBJ1-5	TRBD1	CASSPGTGGAGGNQPQHF	TGCGCCAGCAGCCCTGGGACAGGGGGTGCGGGCGGCAATCAGCCCCAGCATTTT